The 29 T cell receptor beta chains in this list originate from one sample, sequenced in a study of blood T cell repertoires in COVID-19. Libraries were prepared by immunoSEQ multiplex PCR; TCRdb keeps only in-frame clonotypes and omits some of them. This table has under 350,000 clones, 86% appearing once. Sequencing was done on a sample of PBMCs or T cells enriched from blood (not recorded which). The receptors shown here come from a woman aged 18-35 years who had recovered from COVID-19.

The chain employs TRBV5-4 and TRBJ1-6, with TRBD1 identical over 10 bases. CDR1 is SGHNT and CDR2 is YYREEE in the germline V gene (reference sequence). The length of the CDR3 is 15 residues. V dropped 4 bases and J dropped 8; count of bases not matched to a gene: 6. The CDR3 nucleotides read TGTGCCAGCAGCGACTCGGGACAGGGGTATTCACCCCTCCACTTT. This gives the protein CASSDSGQGYSPLHF.

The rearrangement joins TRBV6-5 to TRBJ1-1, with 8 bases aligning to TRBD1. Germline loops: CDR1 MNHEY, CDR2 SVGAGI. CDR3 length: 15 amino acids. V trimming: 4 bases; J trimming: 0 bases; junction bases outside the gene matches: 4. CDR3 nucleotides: TGTGCCAGCAGTTCACAGGGGGAAGTGAACACTGAAGCTTTCTTT. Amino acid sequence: CASSSQGEVNTEAFF.

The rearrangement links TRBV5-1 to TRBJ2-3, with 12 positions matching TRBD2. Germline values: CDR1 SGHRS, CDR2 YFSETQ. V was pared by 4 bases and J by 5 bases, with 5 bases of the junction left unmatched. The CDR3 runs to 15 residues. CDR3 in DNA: TGCGCCAGCAGCACATGGACTAGCGGGAAAGATACGCAGTATTTT. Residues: CASSTWTSGKDTQYF.

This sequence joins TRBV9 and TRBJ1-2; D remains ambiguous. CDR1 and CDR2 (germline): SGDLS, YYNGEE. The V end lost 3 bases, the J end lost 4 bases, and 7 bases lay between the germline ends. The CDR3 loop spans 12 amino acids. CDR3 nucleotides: TGTGCCAGCAGCGAGCGGGGCTATGGCTACACCTTC. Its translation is CASSERGYGYTF.

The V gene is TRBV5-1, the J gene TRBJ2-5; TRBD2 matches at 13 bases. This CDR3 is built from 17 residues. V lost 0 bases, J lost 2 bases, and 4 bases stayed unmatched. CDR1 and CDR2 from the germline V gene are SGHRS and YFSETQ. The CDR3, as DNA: TGCGCCAGCAGCTTGGGAGTACTAGCGGGAGGGCAAGAGACCCAGTACTTC. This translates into CASSLGVLAGGQETQYF. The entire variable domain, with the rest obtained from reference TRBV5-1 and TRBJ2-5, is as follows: KAGVTQTPRYLIKTRGQQVTLSCSPISGHRSVSWYQQTPGQGLQFLFEYFSETQRNKGNFPGRFSGRQFSNSRSEMNVSTLELGDSALYLCASSLGVLAGGQETQYFGPGTRLLVL.

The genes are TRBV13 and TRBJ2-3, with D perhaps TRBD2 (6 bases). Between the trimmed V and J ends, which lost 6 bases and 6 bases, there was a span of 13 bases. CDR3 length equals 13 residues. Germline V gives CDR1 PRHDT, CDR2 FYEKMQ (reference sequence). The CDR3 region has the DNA TGTGCCAGCAGTTGGGCGACTAGTGATACGCAGTATTTT. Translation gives CASSWATSDTQYF.

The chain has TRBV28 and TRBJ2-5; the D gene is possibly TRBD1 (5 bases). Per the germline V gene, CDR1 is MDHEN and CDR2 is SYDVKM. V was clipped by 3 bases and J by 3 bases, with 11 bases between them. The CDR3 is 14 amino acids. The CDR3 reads CASSFPGKKETQYF. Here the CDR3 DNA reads TGTGCCAGCAGTTTTCCAGGGAAAAAAGAGACCCAGTACTTC.

CDR3 in DNA: TGTGCCAGCAGTTCCAGGGTTCAGGATAATTCACCCCTCCACTTT. This sequence encodes CASSSRVQDNSPLHF. The chain joins TRBV6-6 to TRBJ1-6, with D perhaps matching TRBD1 (5 bases). Germline-derived CDR1 and CDR2 are MNHNY and SVGAGI (reference sequence). The CDR3 consists of 15 residues. V was clipped by 4 bases and J by 5 bases, with 12 bases between them.

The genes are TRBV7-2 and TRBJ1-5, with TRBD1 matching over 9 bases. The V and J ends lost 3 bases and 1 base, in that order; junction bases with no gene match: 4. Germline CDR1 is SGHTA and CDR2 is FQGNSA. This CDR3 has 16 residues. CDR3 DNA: TGTGCCAGCAGCTTGGACGGACAGGGGAGCAATCAGCCCCAGCATTTT. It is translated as CASSLDGQGSNQPQHF.

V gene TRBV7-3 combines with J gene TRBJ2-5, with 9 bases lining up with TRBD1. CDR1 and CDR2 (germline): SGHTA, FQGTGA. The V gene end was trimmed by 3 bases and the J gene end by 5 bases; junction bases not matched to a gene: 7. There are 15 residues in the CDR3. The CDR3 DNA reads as TGTGCCAGCAGCTTCGGGACAGGGACATTGGAGACCCAGTACTTC. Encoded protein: CASSFGTGTLETQYF.

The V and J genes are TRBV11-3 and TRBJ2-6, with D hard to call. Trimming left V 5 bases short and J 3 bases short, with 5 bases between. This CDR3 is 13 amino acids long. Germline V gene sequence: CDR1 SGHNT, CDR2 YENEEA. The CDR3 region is CASSTNGANVLTF. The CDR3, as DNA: TGTGCCAGCAGCACTAATGGGGCCAACGTCCTGACTTTC.

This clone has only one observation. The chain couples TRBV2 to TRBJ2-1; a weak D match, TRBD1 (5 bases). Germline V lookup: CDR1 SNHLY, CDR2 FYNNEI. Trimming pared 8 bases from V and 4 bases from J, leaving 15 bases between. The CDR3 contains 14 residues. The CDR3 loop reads CASSAQGPYNEQFF. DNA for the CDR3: TGTGCCAGCTCCGCGCAGGGCCCATACAATGAGCAGTTCTTC.

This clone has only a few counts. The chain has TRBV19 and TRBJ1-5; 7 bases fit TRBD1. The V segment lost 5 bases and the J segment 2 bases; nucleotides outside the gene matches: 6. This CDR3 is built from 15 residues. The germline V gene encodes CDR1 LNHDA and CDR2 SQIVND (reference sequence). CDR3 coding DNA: TGTGCCAGTAGTCCGACAGGGTTCGGCAATCAGCCCCAGCATTTT. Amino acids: CASSPTGFGNQPQHF.

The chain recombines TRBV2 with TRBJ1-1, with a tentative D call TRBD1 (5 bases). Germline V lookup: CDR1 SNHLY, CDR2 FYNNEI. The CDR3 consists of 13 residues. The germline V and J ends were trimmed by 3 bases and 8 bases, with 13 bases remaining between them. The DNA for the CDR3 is TGTGCCAGCAGTGACGTGGGGGGTTTCGAAGCTTTCTTT. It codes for CASSDVGGFEAFF.

CDR3 nucleotide sequence: TGTGCCAGCAAGGAAGGAGTTTATAGCAATCAGCCCCAGCATTTT. This translates into CASKEGVYSNQPQHF. V is TRBV2 and J is TRBJ1-5; no definite D call. The CDR3 has 15 residues. With 7 bases removed from V and 0 bases from J, the gap between germline ends came to 13 bases. Per the germline V gene, CDR1 is SNHLY and CDR2 is FYNNEI.

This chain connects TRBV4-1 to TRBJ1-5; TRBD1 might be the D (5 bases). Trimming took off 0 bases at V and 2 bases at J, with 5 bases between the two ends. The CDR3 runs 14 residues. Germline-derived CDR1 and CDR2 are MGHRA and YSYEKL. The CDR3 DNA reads TGCGCCAGCAGCCAAGACAGGGGCAATCAGCCCCAGCATTTT. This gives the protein CASSQDRGNQPQHF.

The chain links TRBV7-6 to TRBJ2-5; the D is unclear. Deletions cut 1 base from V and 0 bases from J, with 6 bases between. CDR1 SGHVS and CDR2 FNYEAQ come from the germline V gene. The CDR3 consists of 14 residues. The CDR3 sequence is CASSLGRDQETQYF. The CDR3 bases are TGTGCCAGCAGCTTAGGACGGGACCAAGAGACCCAGTACTTC.

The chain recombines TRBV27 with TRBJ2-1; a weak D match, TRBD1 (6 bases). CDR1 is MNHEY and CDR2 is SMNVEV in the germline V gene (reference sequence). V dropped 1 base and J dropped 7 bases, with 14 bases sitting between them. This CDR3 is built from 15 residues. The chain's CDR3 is CASSLWAGDANEQFF. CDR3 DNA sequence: TGTGCCAGCAGTTTATGGGCAGGGGACGCAAATGAGCAGTTCTTC.

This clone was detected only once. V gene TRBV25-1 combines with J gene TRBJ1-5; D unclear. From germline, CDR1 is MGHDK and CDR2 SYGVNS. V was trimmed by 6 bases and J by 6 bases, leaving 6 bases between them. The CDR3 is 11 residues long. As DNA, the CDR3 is TGTGCCAGCAGCCCCTTTCAGCCCCAGCATTTT. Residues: CASSPFQPQHF.

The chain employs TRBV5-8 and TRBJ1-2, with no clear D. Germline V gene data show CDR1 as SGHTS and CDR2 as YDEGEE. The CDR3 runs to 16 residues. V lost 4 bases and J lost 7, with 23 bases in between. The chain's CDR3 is CASSPFLYVAHFGYTF. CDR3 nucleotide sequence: TGTGCCAGCAGCCCTTTCTTGTACGTTGCTCACTTTGGCTACACCTTC.

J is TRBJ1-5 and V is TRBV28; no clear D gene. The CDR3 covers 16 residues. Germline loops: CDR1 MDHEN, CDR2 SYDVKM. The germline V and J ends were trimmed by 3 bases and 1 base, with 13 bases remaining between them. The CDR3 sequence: CASSLRPGGSNQPQHF. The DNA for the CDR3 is TGTGCCAGCAGTTTGCGCCCGGGCGGGAGCAATCAGCCCCAGCATTTT.

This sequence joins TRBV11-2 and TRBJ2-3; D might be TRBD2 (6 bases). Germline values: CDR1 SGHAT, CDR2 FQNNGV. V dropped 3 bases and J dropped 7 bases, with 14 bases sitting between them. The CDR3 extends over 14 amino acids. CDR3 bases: TGTGCCAGCAGCTTTCCTGCGGGGACGAATACGCAGTATTTT. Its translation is CASSFPAGTNTQYF.

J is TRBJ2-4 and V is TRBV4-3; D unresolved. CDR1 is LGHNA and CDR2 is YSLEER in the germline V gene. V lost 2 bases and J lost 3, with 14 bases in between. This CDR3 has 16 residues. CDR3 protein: CASSQNLIVGKNIQYF. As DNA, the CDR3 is TGCGCCAGCAGCCAAAACCTTATAGTTGGCAAAAACATTCAGTACTTC.

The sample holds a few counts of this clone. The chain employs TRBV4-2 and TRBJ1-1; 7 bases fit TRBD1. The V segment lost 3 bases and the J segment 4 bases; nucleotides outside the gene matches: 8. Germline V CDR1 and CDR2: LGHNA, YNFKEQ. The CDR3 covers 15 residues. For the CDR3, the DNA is TGTGCCAGCAGCCAGGGTCGACAGGGTTCCACTGAAGCTTTCTTT. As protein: CASSQGRQGSTEAFF.

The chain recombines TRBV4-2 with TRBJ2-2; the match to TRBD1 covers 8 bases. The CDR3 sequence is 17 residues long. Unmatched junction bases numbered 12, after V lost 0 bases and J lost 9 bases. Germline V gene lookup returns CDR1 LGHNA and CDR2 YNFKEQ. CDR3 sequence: CASSQDRGTGFSRELFF. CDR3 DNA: TGTGCCAGCAGCCAAGATAGAGGGACAGGTTTTAGTAGGGAGCTGTTTTTT.

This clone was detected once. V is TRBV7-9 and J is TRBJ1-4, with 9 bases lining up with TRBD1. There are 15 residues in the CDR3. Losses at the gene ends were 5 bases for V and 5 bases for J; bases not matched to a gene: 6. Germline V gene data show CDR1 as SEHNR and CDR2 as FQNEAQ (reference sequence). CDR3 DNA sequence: TGTGCCAGCAGCCACAAGACAGGGGGGAATGAAAAACTGTTTTTT. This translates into CASSHKTGGNEKLFF.

The CDR3 reads CASSLPLRVHEQYF. The CDR3 DNA reads TGTGCCAGCAGCCTCCCCCTTCGGGTTCACGAGCAGTACTTC. The V call is TRBV7-9, the J call TRBJ2-7; D is unresolved. The CDR3 spans 14 residues. In germline, CDR1 is SEHNR, CDR2 FQNEAQ (reference sequence). V was cut by 5 bases and J by 5 bases, with 16 bases left in between. The variable domain in full, with the rest retrieved from reference TRBV7-9 and TRBJ2-7, is DTGVSQNPRHKITKRGQNVTFRCDPISEHNRLYWYRQTLGQGPEFLTYFQNEAQLEKSRLLSDRFSAERPKGSFSTLEIQRTEQGDSAMYLCASSLPLRVHEQYFGPGTRLTVT.

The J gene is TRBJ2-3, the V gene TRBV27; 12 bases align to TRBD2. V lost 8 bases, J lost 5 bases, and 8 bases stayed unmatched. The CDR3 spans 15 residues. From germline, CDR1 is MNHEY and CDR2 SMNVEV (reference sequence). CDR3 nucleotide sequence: TGTGCCAGCCTTCGACTAGCGGGAGCGATAGATACGCAGTATTTT. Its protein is CASLRLAGAIDTQYF.

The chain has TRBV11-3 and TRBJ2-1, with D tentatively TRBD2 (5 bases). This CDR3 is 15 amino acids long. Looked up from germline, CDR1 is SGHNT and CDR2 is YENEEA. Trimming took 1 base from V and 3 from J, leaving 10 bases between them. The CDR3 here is CASSLVFGVYNEQFF. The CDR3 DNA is TGTGCCAGCAGCTTAGTGTTCGGGGTCTACAATGAGCAGTTCTTC.